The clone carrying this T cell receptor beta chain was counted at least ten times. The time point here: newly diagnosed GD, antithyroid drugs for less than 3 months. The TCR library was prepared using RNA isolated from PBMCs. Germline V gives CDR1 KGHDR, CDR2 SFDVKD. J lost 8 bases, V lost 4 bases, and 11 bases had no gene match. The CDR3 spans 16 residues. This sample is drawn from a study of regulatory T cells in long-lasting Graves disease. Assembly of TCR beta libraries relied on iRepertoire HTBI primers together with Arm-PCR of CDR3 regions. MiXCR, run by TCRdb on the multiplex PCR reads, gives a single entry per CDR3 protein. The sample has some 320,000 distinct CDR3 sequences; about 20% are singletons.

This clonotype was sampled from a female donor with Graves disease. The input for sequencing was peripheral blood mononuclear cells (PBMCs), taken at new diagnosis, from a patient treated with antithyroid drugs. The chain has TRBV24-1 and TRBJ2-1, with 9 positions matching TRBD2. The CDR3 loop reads CATSDSGTSNKDEQFF. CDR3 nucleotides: TGTGCCACCAGTGACTCCGGGACTAGCAACAAGGATGAGCAGTTCTTC.